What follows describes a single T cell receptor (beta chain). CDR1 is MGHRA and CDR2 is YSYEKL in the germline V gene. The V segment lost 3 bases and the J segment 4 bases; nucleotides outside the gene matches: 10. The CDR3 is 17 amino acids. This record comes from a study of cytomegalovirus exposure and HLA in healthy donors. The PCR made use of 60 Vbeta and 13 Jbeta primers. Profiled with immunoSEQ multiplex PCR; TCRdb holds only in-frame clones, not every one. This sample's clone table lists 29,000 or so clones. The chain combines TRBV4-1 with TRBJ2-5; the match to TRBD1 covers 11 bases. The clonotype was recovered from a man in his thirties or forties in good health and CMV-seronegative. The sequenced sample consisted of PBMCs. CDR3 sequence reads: CASSQGGDRGYPETQYF. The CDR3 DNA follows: TGCGCCAGCAGCCAGGGGGGGGACAGGGGGTATCCAGAGACCCAGTACTTC.